These 23 T cell receptor beta chains share one sample of origin, sequenced in a study of blood T cell repertoires in COVID-19. Assay: immunoSEQ multiplex PCR; the TCRdb copy retains only in-frame clones and omits some. The data contain 150,000 to 200,000 clones, about 90% of them singletons. The sequenced sample was PBMCs or T cells enriched from blood (not recorded which). The source is a woman aged 45-65 years who had recovered from COVID-19.

The rearrangement uses TRBV5-1 and TRBJ2-1; D may be TRBD1 (6 bases). Germline V gene data show CDR1 as SGHRS and CDR2 as YFSETQ. With 4 bases removed from V and 6 bases from J, the gap between germline ends came to 14 bases. The CDR3 loop spans 14 amino acids. The CDR3: CASSRSQGPNEQFF. As DNA, the CDR3 is TGCGCCAGCAGCCGGTCCCAGGGGCCCAATGAGCAGTTCTTC.

This chain links TRBV10-3 with TRBJ2-1; no definite D call. V dropped 4 bases and J dropped 8 bases, with 6 bases sitting between them. In germline, CDR1 is ENHRY, CDR2 SYGVKD. The CDR3 is made up of 11 amino acids. CDR3 in amino acids: CAISVTDEQFF. The CDR3 DNA reads as TGTGCCATCAGTGTCACTGATGAGCAGTTCTTC.

V and J are TRBV24-1 and TRBJ1-5, with TRBD1 identical over 10 bases. The ends lost 3 bases at V and 2 bases at J; junction bases unmatched: 9. This CDR3 is built from 18 residues. Germline V gene lookup returns CDR1 KGHDR and CDR2 SFDVKD. CDR3 sequence reads: CATSDGPGQGKGNQPQHF. Written as DNA, the CDR3 is TGTGCCACCAGTGATGGACCGGGACAGGGGAAGGGCAATCAGCCCCAGCATTTT.

The chain combines TRBV18 with TRBJ2-1; the match to TRBD1 covers 9 bases. This CDR3 comprises 17 residues. V shed 1 base, J shed 6 bases, and the junction held 10 bases outside the gene matches. From germline, CDR1 is KGHSH and CDR2 LQKENI. The CDR3 DNA follows: TGTGCCAGCTCACCACGGCCTCCGGGACAGGGCTTCAATGAGCAGTTCTTC. Protein: CASSPRPPGQGFNEQFF.

The V and J genes are TRBV15 and TRBJ1-1, with a tentative D call TRBD1 (5 bases). Germline-derived CDR1 and CDR2 are LNHNV and YYDKDF (reference sequence). The ends were cut back, 5 bases at V and 8 bases at J, with 15 bases in the middle. The CDR3 consists of 13 residues. The CDR3 DNA sequence: TGTGCCACCAGCGGGCTACGGGGACTAGAAGCTTTCTTT. It is translated as CATSGLRGLEAFF.

V usage is TRBV24-1 and J usage is TRBJ2-5; 8 nucleotides line up with TRBD2. J gave up 1 base and V 9 bases, and 6 bases lay outside the gene matches. This CDR3 is 14 amino acids long. Germline CDR1 reads KGHDR; CDR2 reads SFDVKD. Here the CDR3 reads CATGTGGSQETQYF. The DNA for the CDR3 is TGTGCCACCGGCACGGGGGGGAGCCAAGAGACCCAGTACTTC.

V gene TRBV6-5 combines with J gene TRBJ1-3, with D unresolved. This CDR3 has 13 residues. V was clipped by 8 bases and J by 4 bases, with 12 bases between them. CDR1 is MNHEY and CDR2 is SVGAGI in the germline V gene. The CDR3 sequence: CASGQALGNTIYF. The CDR3 DNA reads TGTGCCAGCGGCCAGGCCCTCGGAAACACCATATATTTT.

The V call is TRBV10-1, the J call TRBJ2-5; TRBD2 matches 7 bases. V shed 4 bases, J shed 10 bases, and the junction held 15 bases outside the gene matches. The germline gives CDR1 WNHNN, CDR2 SYGVQD (reference sequence). This CDR3 contains 15 residues. The CDR3 loop is CASSAELGGRGDQYF. The CDR3 bases are TGCGCCAGCAGTGCCGAACTCGGCGGGAGAGGCGACCAGTACTTC.

V usage is TRBV7-9 and J usage is TRBJ2-1, with 10 bases matching TRBD2. With 3 bases clipped from V and 4 bases from J, the junction kept 3 bases outside the gene matches. Germline V lookup: CDR1 SEHNR, CDR2 FQNEAQ (reference sequence). This CDR3 region has 15 residues. CDR3 residues: CASSFSGRRYNEQFF. CDR3 bases: TGTGCCAGCAGCTTTAGCGGGAGGCGATACAATGAGCAGTTCTTC. The full variable domain, its missing parts supplied by reference TRBV7-9 and TRBJ2-1, is DTGVSQNPRHKITKRGQNVTFRCDPISEHNRLYWYRQTLGQGPEFLTYFQNEAQLEKSRLLSDRFSAERPKGSFSTLEIQRTEQGDSAMYLCASSFSGRRYNEQFFGPGTRLTVL.

V gene TRBV15 combines with J gene TRBJ2-5; 12 bases line up with TRBD2. Looked up from germline, CDR1 is LNHNV and CDR2 is YYDKDF (reference sequence). V gave up 9 bases and J gave up 4 bases; unmatched junction bases: 6. The CDR3 covers 14 residues. The CDR3 nucleotides read TGTGCCACGACCCTAGCGGGAGGGCGAGAGACCCAGTACTTC. This gives the protein CATTLAGGRETQYF. Supplemented by reference TRBV15 and TRBJ2-5, the full variable domain reads DAMVIQNPRYQVTQFGKPVTLSCSQTLNHNVMYWYQQKSSQAPKLLFHYYDKDFNNEADTPDNFQSRRPNTSFCFLDIRSPGLGDTAMYLCATTLAGGRETQYFGPGTRLLVL.

This chain joins TRBV7-2 and TRBJ2-1; TRBD2 aligns across 13 bases. The germline V gene has CDR1 SGHTA and CDR2 FQGNSA. This CDR3 spans 16 amino acids. Trimming removed 1 base from V and 8 bases from J; junction bases left unmatched: 5. DNA for the CDR3: TGTGCCAGCAGCTTAGTACTAGCGGGAGGGCTTGATGAGCAGTTCTTC. It is translated as CASSLVLAGGLDEQFF.

The chain's CDR3 is CASSDSAGSYNEQFF. Written as DNA, the CDR3 is TGTGCCAGCAGTGACTCAGCGGGCTCCTACAATGAGCAGTTCTTC. J is TRBJ2-1 and V is TRBV6-4, with D perhaps TRBD2 (6 bases). Deletions cut 0 bases from V and 0 bases from J, with 6 bases between. CDR1 MRHNA and CDR2 SNTAGT come from the germline V gene. This CDR3 has 15 amino acids.

The chain carries TRBV19 and TRBJ2-7; D gene ambiguous. There are 14 residues in the CDR3. Germline V lookup: CDR1 LNHDA, CDR2 SQIVND (reference sequence). The germline V and J ends were trimmed by 1 base and 1 base, with 8 bases remaining between them. As DNA, the CDR3 is TGTGCCAGTAGTATAGCCAGGAAGTCCTACGAGCAGTACTTC. It codes for CASSIARKSYEQYF.

The J gene is TRBJ2-7, the V gene TRBV5-4; D is perhaps TRBD2 (5 bases). The CDR3 runs 15 residues. From germline, CDR1 is SGHNT and CDR2 YYREEE (reference sequence). V lost 0 bases, J lost 7 bases, and 17 bases lay in between. CDR3 sequence: CASSLGSRPPGEQYF. CDR3 nucleotides: TGTGCCAGCAGCTTGGGGTCTCGGCCTCCGGGGGAGCAGTACTTC. Supplemented by reference TRBV5-4 and TRBJ2-7, the full variable domain reads ETGVTQSPTHLIKTRGQQVTLRCSSQSGHNTVSWYQQALGQGPQFIFQYYREEENGRGNFPPRFSGLQFPNYSSELNVNALELDDSALYLCASSLGSRPPGEQYFGPGTRLTVT.

V usage is TRBV11-3 and J usage is TRBJ2-2; 8 positions match TRBD2. Unmatched junction bases numbered 10, after V lost 2 bases and J lost 5 bases. The V gene's germline CDR1 is SGHNT and CDR2 YENEEA. The CDR3 runs to 17 residues. CDR3 sequence reads: CASSLNQAGALTGELFF. The CDR3 nucleotides read TGTGCCAGCAGCTTAAATCAAGCGGGAGCCCTGACCGGGGAGCTGTTTTTT.

This clone was seen only a few times. This CDR3 reads CASSLGGGYFYGYTF. The CDR3, as DNA: TGTGCCAGCAGCTTGGGAGGCGGATACTTCTATGGCTACACCTTC. The chain links TRBV5-6 to TRBJ1-2; D gene uncertain. The germline V gene encodes CDR1 SGHDT and CDR2 YYEEEE. The germline V and J ends were trimmed by 0 bases and 4 bases, with 13 bases remaining between them. CDR3 length: 15 residues.

V and J are TRBV7-9 and TRBJ2-7; TRBD2 is a possible D gene (6 bases). The V gene's germline CDR1 is SEHNR and CDR2 FQNEAQ (reference sequence). V lost 5 bases, J lost 3 bases, and 23 bases lay in between. The CDR3 totals 17 residues. For the CDR3, the DNA is TGTGCCAGCAGCCCCGGGAGTCGACCGGAGGGTATCTACGAGCAGTACTTC. The encoded protein is CASSPGSRPEGIYEQYF.

V and J are TRBV7-3 and TRBJ1-2; no clear D. With 5 bases removed from V and 6 bases from J, the gap between germline ends came to 16 bases. Germline CDR1 and CDR2: SGHTA and FQGTGA. This CDR3 comprises 14 residues. The CDR3, as DNA: TGTGCCAGCAGCCAGTCCGGCAGAGAGGATGGCTACACCTTC. Translated: CASSQSGREDGYTF.

This CDR3 reads CASSSRTGGKETQYF. The DNA of the CDR3 is TGTGCCAGTAGTTCTCGGACAGGGGGAAAAGAGACCCAGTACTTC. The chain joins TRBV19 to TRBJ2-5; 10 positions agree with TRBD1. The CDR3 is 15 amino acids. The germline CDR1 and CDR2 sequences are LNHDA and SQIVND (reference sequence). Unmatched junction bases numbered 6, after V lost 5 bases and J lost 3 bases.

This chain links TRBV19 with TRBJ2-1, with 7 bases fitting TRBD2. The CDR3 consists of 16 residues. After removal of 0 bases from V and 3 bases from J, the junction contained 5 bases not matched to a gene. Germline CDR1 LNHDA, CDR2 SQIVND (reference sequence). CDR3 residues: CASSIDSSGFYNEQFF. The CDR3 bases are TGTGCCAGTAGTATAGATAGTAGCGGGTTCTACAATGAGCAGTTCTTC.

J is TRBJ2-1 and V is TRBV18; TRBD1 agrees at 9 bases. Germline assignment: CDR1 KGHSH and CDR2 LQKENI. The CDR3 loop spans 14 amino acids. V was clipped by 5 bases and J by 9 bases; unmatched bases: 8. CDR3 sequence (DNA): TGTGCCAGCTCATACGGGACAGGGAAGGGTGAGCAGTTCTTC. Its protein product is CASSYGTGKGEQFF.

The chain is built from TRBV5-4 and TRBJ2-1, with TRBD2 identical over 8 bases. The J segment lost 0 bases and the V segment lost 0 bases, leaving 8 bases of the junction unmatched. The CDR3 spans 18 residues. From germline, CDR1 is SGHNT and CDR2 YYREEE (reference sequence). The CDR3 here is CASSLGRSSGLSYNEQFF. As DNA, the CDR3 is TGTGCCAGCAGCTTGGGAAGGTCTAGCGGGCTCTCCTACAATGAGCAGTTCTTC.

The chain is built from TRBV28 and TRBJ1-4; D unclear. This CDR3 region has 16 residues. Germline V gene lookup returns CDR1 MDHEN and CDR2 SYDVKM. Trimming cost V 3 bases and J 5 bases, with 16 bases left between them. The CDR3 loop is CASSFSGSGNNEKLFF. CDR3 sequence (DNA): TGTGCCAGCAGTTTCAGTGGGTCGGGAAACAATGAAAAACTGTTTTTT.